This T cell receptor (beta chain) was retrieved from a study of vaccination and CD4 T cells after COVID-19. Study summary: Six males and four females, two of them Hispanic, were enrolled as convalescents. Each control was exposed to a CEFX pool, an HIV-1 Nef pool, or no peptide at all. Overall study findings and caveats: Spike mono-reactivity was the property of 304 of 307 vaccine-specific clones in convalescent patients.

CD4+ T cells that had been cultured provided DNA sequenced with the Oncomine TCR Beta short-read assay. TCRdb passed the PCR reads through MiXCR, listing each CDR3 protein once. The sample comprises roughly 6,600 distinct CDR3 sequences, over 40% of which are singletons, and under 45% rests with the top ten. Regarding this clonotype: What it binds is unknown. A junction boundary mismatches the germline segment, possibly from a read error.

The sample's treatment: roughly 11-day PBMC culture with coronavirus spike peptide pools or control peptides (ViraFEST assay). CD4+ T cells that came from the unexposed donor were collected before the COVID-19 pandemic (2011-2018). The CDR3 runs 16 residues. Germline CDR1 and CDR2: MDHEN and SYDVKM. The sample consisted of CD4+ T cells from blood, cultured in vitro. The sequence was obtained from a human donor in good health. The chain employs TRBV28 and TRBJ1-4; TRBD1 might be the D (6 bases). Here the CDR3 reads CASSLIQGFEDEKLFF. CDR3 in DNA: TGTGCCAGCAGTCTGATACAGGGTTTTGAGGATGAGAAACTGTTTTTT.